The next 29 T cell receptor beta chains were all read from a single sample in a study of T cell changes during pregnancy in multiple sclerosis (dated by TCRdb to about 2019). Libraries were prepared through the immunoSEQ multiplex PCR assay. The immuneACCESS repertoire file appears here via TCRdb, limited to in-frame rearrangements. These files lack a portion of the clones; in checked studies, under half of the deficit traces to unresolved V genes, and the cause of the others is not known. Here the sample has fewer than 90,000 clones; about 93% occur a single time. The top ten clonotypes cover around 1.4% of the sample. The sample in question was peripheral blood, obtained in the third trimester of pregnancy. The source of these receptors is a female donor in good health, enrolled as a control in a pregnancy study.

The chain combines TRBV5-1 with TRBJ2-7; 12 positions agree with TRBD1. Germline V gene sequence: CDR1 SGHRS, CDR2 YFSETQ. The V gene end was trimmed by 0 bases and the J gene end by 12 bases; junction bases not matched to a gene: 7. The CDR3 consists of 14 residues. The CDR3 nucleotides read TGCGCCAGCAGCTTGGCCGGGACAGGGGGCTTCGGGTACTTC. Translation gives CASSLAGTGGFGYF. Full variable domain (remainder filled in from reference TRBV5-1 and TRBJ2-7): KAGVTQTPRYLIKTRGQQVTLSCSPISGHRSVSWYQQTPGQGLQFLFEYFSETQRNKGNFPGRFSGRQFSNSRSEMNVSTLELGDSALYLCASSLAGTGGFGYFGPGTRLTVT.

The V and J genes are TRBV7-9 and TRBJ2-5; 8 bases are a match to TRBD1. The junction had 5 bases not matched to a gene; V was cut back by 3 bases and J by 2 bases. The CDR3 runs 15 residues. Germline CDR1 is SEHNR and CDR2 is FQNEAQ (reference sequence). The CDR3 nucleotides read TGTGCCAGCAGCTTGGGTACAGGGGGACAAGAGACCCAGTACTTC. Amino acid sequence: CASSLGTGGQETQYF.

This clone was counted a single time. This chain connects TRBV28 to TRBJ2-7, with 12 bases identical to TRBD2. V shed 6 bases, J shed 0 bases, and the junction held 15 bases outside the gene matches. The germline CDR1 and CDR2 sequences are MDHEN and SYDVKM. The CDR3 runs 19 residues. The CDR3 DNA reads TGTGCCAGCAGACGGGAGGGGAGAGGACTAGCGGGGCGCTCCTACGAGCAGTACTTC. It is translated as CASRREGRGLAGRSYEQYF. Full variable domain (missing parts from reference TRBV28 and TRBJ2-7): DVKVTQSSRYLVKRTGEKVFLECVQDMDHENMFWYRQDPGLGLRLIYFSYDVKMKEKGDIPEGYSVSREKKERFSLILESASTNQTSMYLCASRREGRGLAGRSYEQYFGPGTRLTVT.

This chain links TRBV7-8 with TRBJ2-7; D is unclear. The CDR3 covers 13 residues. Deletions cut 5 bases from V and 4 bases from J, with 12 bases between. Germline CDR1 SGHVS, CDR2 FQNEAQ. CDR3 residues: CASSLSPIYEQYF. The CDR3 DNA follows: TGTGCCAGCAGCCTATCACCGATATACGAGCAGTACTTC.

The J gene is TRBJ2-7, the V gene TRBV28; D is ambiguous. V was pared by 3 bases and J by 4 bases, with 7 bases between. Germline V lookup: CDR1 MDHEN, CDR2 SYDVKM. The CDR3 spans 12 residues. The CDR3 protein is CASSFTEYEQYF. The CDR3 DNA follows: TGTGCCAGCAGTTTCACAGAGTACGAGCAGTACTTC.

The gene calls are TRBV18 and TRBJ1-5, with TRBD1 matching 7 bases. V trimming: 3 bases; J trimming: 3 bases; junction bases outside the gene matches: 8. This CDR3 has 16 amino acids. Germline CDR1 KGHSH, CDR2 LQKENI. The CDR3 region is CASSPLPGQNNQPQHF. The CDR3 nucleotides are TGTGCCAGCTCACCTCTCCCGGGACAGAACAATCAGCCCCAGCATTTT.

In nucleotides, the CDR3 is TGTGCCAGTAGTTCCGACAGGGGCAATCAGCCCCAGCATTTT. This encodes CASSSDRGNQPQHF. This chain connects TRBV19 to TRBJ1-5, with TRBD1 matching 7 bases. Germline V gene data show CDR1 as LNHDA and CDR2 as SQIVND (reference sequence). Losses at the gene ends were 5 bases for V and 2 bases for J; bases not matched to a gene: 3. The CDR3 has 14 amino acids.

A note on this clone: Other DNA sequences from this sample encode an identical CDR3 as well. V and J are TRBV5-1 and TRBJ1-1, with a tentative D call TRBD1 (5 bases). Germline V gene data show CDR1 as SGHRS and CDR2 as YFSETQ. This CDR3 is built from 14 residues. Trimming stripped 0 bases from V and 3 bases from J, with 9 bases between. The CDR3 protein is CASSLAGGYTEAFF. CDR3 DNA: TGCGCCAGCAGCTTGGCCGGGGGATACACTGAAGCTTTCTTT.

The chain combines TRBV21-1 with TRBJ1-5. TRBV21-1 is designated a pseudogene. The CDR3 runs 16 residues. The CDR3, as DNA: TGTGCCAGCAGCAAAGTAGGAGTTTCCACGAATCAGCCCCAGCATTTT. This translates into CASSKVGVSTNQPQHF.

The rearrangement uses TRBV9 and TRBJ2-2, with D perhaps matching TRBD1 (6 bases). V was cut by 4 bases and J by 6 bases, with 19 bases left in between. CDR1 SGDLS and CDR2 YYNGEE come from the germline V gene. This CDR3 spans 16 amino acids. The CDR3 DNA reads as TGTGCCAGCAGCTACTTCGGGACACCCGGCGCCGGGGAGCTGTTTTTT. The encoded protein is CASSYFGTPGAGELFF.

The V gene is TRBV25-1, the J gene TRBJ2-5; tentative D call: TRBD1 (5 bases). CDR1 is MGHDK and CDR2 is SYGVNS in the germline V gene. V shed 2 bases and J shed 4 bases, with 11 bases lying between them. The CDR3 length is 14 residues. The CDR3 spells CASSELGVGETQYF. The CDR3 bases are TGTGCCAGCAGTGAACTAGGGGTGGGAGAGACCCAGTACTTC.

The chain is built from TRBV7-8 and TRBJ2-2; 11 bases match TRBD2. The J segment lost 4 bases and the V segment lost 6 bases, leaving 1 base of the junction unmatched. Germline-derived CDR1 and CDR2 are SGHVS and FQNEAQ. The CDR3 sequence is 14 residues long. The CDR3 DNA is TGTGCCAGCAGGCTAGCGGGGGGCACCGGGGAGCTGTTTTTT. Translation: CASRLAGGTGELFF.

The genes are TRBV20-1 and TRBJ2-5; 8 nucleotides match TRBD1. The CDR3 runs to 11 residues. Losses at the gene ends were 3 bases for V and 7 bases for J; bases not matched to a gene: 1. Germline assignment: CDR1 DFQATT and CDR2 SNEGSKA (reference sequence). The CDR3 DNA is TGCAGTGCTAGGGACAGGGTGACCCAGTACTTC. This codes for CSARDRVTQYF.

The chain recombines TRBV5-4 with TRBJ2-3, with 11 bases lining up with TRBD2. CDR1 is SGHNT, CDR2 YYREEE, per germline (reference sequence). Germline trimming cut 3 bases from V and 2 bases from J; bases unmatched to any gene: 2. This CDR3 region has 15 residues. DNA of the CDR3: TGTGCCAGCAGCTCGACTAGCGGGGCCACAGATACGCAGTATTTT. Protein sequence: CASSSTSGATDTQYF.

This clone appeared once. The chain uses TRBV27 and TRBJ2-3; 10 bases fit TRBD2. The junction had 9 bases not matched to a gene; V was cut back by 4 bases and J by 8 bases. Per the germline V gene, CDR1 is MNHEY and CDR2 is SMNVEV (reference sequence). The CDR3 length is 15 residues. The CDR3 nucleotides read TGTGCCAGCAGTTATGGGGAAAGCGGGAGGGTTACGCAGTATTTT. Its translation is CASSYGESGRVTQYF.

V usage is TRBV11-2 and J usage is TRBJ2-5, with 7 nucleotides matching TRBD2. The CDR3 consists of 15 residues. The germline V gene encodes CDR1 SGHAT and CDR2 FQNNGV. V dropped 1 base and J dropped 2; count of bases not matched to a gene: 4. Written as DNA, the CDR3 is TGTGCCAGCAGCTTAGGGAGCGGGGTGCAAGAGACCCAGTACTTC. Its translation: CASSLGSGVQETQYF.

V is TRBV4-1 and J is TRBJ2-7; 8 bases agree with TRBD2. Germline values: CDR1 MGHRA, CDR2 YSYEKL. This CDR3 is 15 amino acids long. After removal of 2 bases from V and 7 bases from J, the junction contained 10 bases not matched to a gene. CDR3 protein: CASSQQLAANLEQYF. CDR3 bases: TGCGCCAGCAGCCAACAACTAGCGGCGAACTTGGAGCAGTACTTC.

The chain has TRBV30 and TRBJ2-3; 14 bases fit TRBD2. Germline V gene sequence: CDR1 GTSNPN, CDR2 SVGIG (reference sequence). The V and J ends lost 1 base and 0 bases, in that order; junction bases with no gene match: 6. CDR3 length equals 18 residues. CDR3: CAWSGGTSGSGSTDTQYF. CDR3 coding DNA: TGTGCCTGGAGTGGGGGGACTAGCGGGAGTGGTAGCACAGATACGCAGTATTTT. The full variable domain, completed using reference TRBV30 and TRBJ2-3, is SQTIHQWPATLVQPVGSPLSLECTVEGTSNPNLYWYRQAAGRGLQLLFYSVGIGQISSEVPQNLSASRPQDRQFILSSKKLLLSDSGFYLCAWSGGTSGSGSTDTQYFGPGTRLTVL.

V is TRBV7-9 and J is TRBJ2-3, with D unclear. From germline, CDR1 is SEHNR and CDR2 FQNEAQ (reference sequence). V was trimmed by 4 bases and J by 1 base, leaving 6 bases between them. This CDR3 has 13 amino acids. As DNA, the CDR3 is TGTGCCAGCAGCTCCTCGGGCACAGATACGCAGTATTTT. Translating gives CASSSSGTDTQYF.

This chain connects TRBV4-1 to TRBJ1-4, with no clear D. CDR1 and CDR2 from the germline V gene are MGHRA and YSYEKL. The CDR3 extends over 14 amino acids. V was clipped by 3 bases and J by 5 bases, with 10 bases between them. Here the CDR3 reads CASSHPARNEKLFF. The CDR3 DNA reads as TGCGCCAGCAGCCATCCAGCGAGAAATGAAAAACTGTTTTTT.

This chain uses TRBV27 with TRBJ2-2; no clear D gene. The CDR3 length is 13 residues. CDR1 and CDR2 from the germline V gene are MNHEY and SMNVEV (reference sequence). Trimming stripped 6 bases from V and 6 bases from J, with 11 bases between. The CDR3 here is CASSPTSAGELFF. The CDR3 DNA sequence: TGTGCCAGCAGCCCTACGTCGGCCGGGGAGCTGTTTTTT.

The CDR3 DNA reads TGTGCCAGCAGCCCGGGACAGGGCTCTGCGTTGTACGAGCAGTACTTC. This translates into CASSPGQGSALYEQYF. The V and J genes are TRBV7-8 and TRBJ2-7; 9 nucleotides line up with TRBD1. The CDR3 has 16 amino acids. The germline V gene encodes CDR1 SGHVS and CDR2 FQNEAQ. V lost 5 bases to trimming and J lost 4 bases; unmatched junction nucleotides: 12.

The chain is built from TRBV19 and TRBJ2-1; the match to TRBD2 covers 12 bases. Germline CDR1 LNHDA, CDR2 SQIVND (reference sequence). After removal of 4 bases from V and 7 bases from J, the junction contained 11 bases not matched to a gene. This CDR3 is 17 amino acids long. The CDR3 sequence: CASSTGRTSGRRNEQFF. The DNA for the CDR3 is TGTGCCAGTAGTACCGGGCGAACTAGCGGGAGGCGGAATGAGCAGTTCTTC.

This chain connects TRBV7-2 to TRBJ2-7, with TRBD2 identical over 7 bases. The V and J ends lost 1 base and 4 bases, in that order; junction bases with no gene match: 4. Germline V CDR1 and CDR2: SGHTA, FQGNSA. This CDR3 contains 14 residues. The CDR3 DNA is TGTGCCAGCAGCTTAGGACTAGCTGGGTACGAGCAGTACTTC. Translating gives CASSLGLAGYEQYF.

The chain is built from TRBV10-3 and TRBJ1-2, with D tentatively TRBD1 (6 bases). Germline V lookup: CDR1 ENHRY, CDR2 SYGVKD. This CDR3 region has 15 residues. The V end lost 8 bases, the J end lost 0 bases, and 16 bases lay between the germline ends. The chain's CDR3 is CAIRGQLSSNYGYTF. The CDR3 DNA reads TGTGCCATCCGTGGACAGCTATCATCTAACTATGGCTACACCTTC.

The V call is TRBV5-1, the J call TRBJ2-5; 8 bases are shared with TRBD1. V was pared by 0 bases and J by 4 bases, with 5 bases of the junction left unmatched. The CDR3 has 15 amino acids. The V gene's germline CDR1 is SGHRS and CDR2 YFSETQ. The CDR3 nucleotides are TGCGCCAGCAGCTTGGGGGACAGGTCACGAGAGACCCAGTACTTC. It codes for CASSLGDRSRETQYF. Full variable domain (outside the CDR3, taken from reference TRBV5-1 and TRBJ2-5): KAGVTQTPRYLIKTRGQQVTLSCSPISGHRSVSWYQQTPGQGLQFLFEYFSETQRNKGNFPGRFSGRQFSNSRSEMNVSTLELGDSALYLCASSLGDRSRETQYFGPGTRLLVL.

V usage is TRBV7-2 and J usage is TRBJ1-1; the D gene is possibly TRBD1 (6 bases). The ends were cut back, 1 base at V and 1 base at J, with 16 bases in the middle. The CDR3 extends over 17 amino acids. The V gene's germline CDR1 is SGHTA and CDR2 FQGNSA. CDR3 residues: CASSLDVLGAPNTEAFF. The CDR3 nucleotides are TGTGCCAGCAGCTTAGACGTTCTGGGGGCACCGAACACTGAAGCTTTCTTT.

CDR3 sequence reads: CASQTRGYTEAFF. Here the CDR3 DNA reads TGTGCCAGCCAAACGCGGGGTTACACTGAAGCTTTCTTT. The rearrangement joins TRBV28 to TRBJ1-1, with no clear D. The germline gives CDR1 MDHEN, CDR2 SYDVKM. The CDR3 has 13 residues. V gave up 8 bases and J gave up 3 bases, with 13 bases separating them.

The rearrangement links TRBV5-1 to TRBJ2-7; 9 positions match TRBD2. With V trimmed by 2 bases and J by 0 bases, 0 bases remained unmatched. This CDR3 spans 14 amino acids. Germline loops: CDR1 SGHRS, CDR2 YFSETQ. The CDR3 DNA sequence: TGCGCCAGCAGCTTTAGCGGGAGCTCCTACGAGCAGTACTTC. This gives the protein CASSFSGSSYEQYF. Full variable domain (remainder filled in from reference TRBV5-1 and TRBJ2-7): KAGVTQTPRYLIKTRGQQVTLSCSPISGHRSVSWYQQTPGQGLQFLFEYFSETQRNKGNFPGRFSGRQFSNSRSEMNVSTLELGDSALYLCASSFSGSSYEQYFGPGTRLTVT.